This T cell receptor (beta chain) was sequenced during a study of Graves' ophthalmopathy and Graves' hyperthyroidism listed by TCRdb under 2018. As for the study more broadly: Peripheral blood was collected at initial diagnosis, before any treatment. In total, 135 blood samples were TCR-sequenced: some 40 ophthalmopathy, about 75 hyperthyroidism and approximately 17 hyperthyroidism-to-ophthalmopathy patients. To explore V-J signatures that separate ophthalmopathy from hyperthyroidism, a discovery set of about a hundred patients was enrolled, consisting of 40 to 45 with ophthalmopathy and roughly 59 with stable hyperthyroidism. An independent validation cohort comprised around 19 hyperthyroidism patients and some 16 patients who later progressed from hyperthyroidism to ophthalmopathy. In roughly six hyperthyroidism patients, the T-cell repertoires found in thyroid tissue were compared with those found in blood. Following sampling, methimazole starting at 30 mg daily was administered to hyperthyroidism patients, and high-dose intravenous methylprednisolone was administered to ophthalmopathy patients. The study used signatures of the TCR beta repertoire to tell Graves' ophthalmopathy apart from Graves' hyperthyroidism and to predict which patients would progress to ophthalmopathy. For training and testing, the approximately 97 patients in the discovery cohort were randomly divided in a 7:3 ratio. Paper-wide results and their limitations: In validation, the model predicted ophthalmopathy progression with 55% to 71% sensitivity and about 73% specificity; around twelve predicted patients were CT-confirmed with GO in a median of approximately 6.5 months. Sample size was not statistically predetermined, and group allocation was not concealed from the investigators. In cross-validation, the 13-signature model distinguished ophthalmopathy from stable hyperthyroidism with around 86% sensitivity and around 84% specificity, while in the test set the corresponding values were roughly 80% and 75%. Most expanded thyroid clonotypes with a frequency above 0.001 also appeared in blood, which suggests that blood repertoires may reflect the immune response in the thyroid.

A patient counted as having stable hyperthyroidism if there was no progression to ophthalmopathy within 18 months of follow-up. Patients with hyperthyroidism were aged 18 to 65 years, had been newly diagnosed, and had a disease duration of less than 2 months. Patients were excluded if they had other autoimmune diseases, uncontrolled infections, pregnancy or lactation. Diagnosis was based on clinical symptoms, serum thyroxine, TRAb, thyroid ultrasound and orbital computed tomography. Using Ficoll-Paque density gradient centrifugation, PBMCs were isolated from about 9.2 ml of fresh peripheral blood. Trizol reagent was used to extract the total RNA, and its quality was then checked on an Agilent 2100 Bioanalyzer. This clonotype was observed at least ten times. Its antigen remains unidentified. No base-level quality is on record; no much larger clone is a single base apart. The CDR3 sequence holds 16 residues, the cysteine and phenylalanine included. The sequence is cut down to CDR3 DNA, 48 bases in frame from base 1. Germline trimming amounts to 6 bases on V and 7 bases on J, with 13 as the count of junction bases outside the gene matches. Taken from the germline V gene, the CDR1 and CDR2 loops are SNHLY and FYNNEI.

TCR beta CDR3 regions were amplified from RNA transcripts for repertoire sequencing. A first-round RT-PCR used HTBI primers with the Qiagen OneStep RT-PCR kit, followed by a second-round multiplex PCR, size selection and purification. Sequencing of the libraries was carried out on an Illumina HiSeq2000 in paired-end mode with 100 bp reads. The original pipeline was this. SOAPnuke was used for read processing, and reads with adapters, uncalled bases, a mean Phred below 15, or no exact constant-primer or identifier match were discarded. COPE v1.2.5 was used to merge high-quality paired reads. Clonotypes were defined as unique nucleotide sequences and were aligned to IMGT TRB V, D and J references using MiTCR v1.1. The analysis was limited to V-J combinations with a frequency above 0.0001, which together covered over 99% of the repertoires. For each V-J combination, a TCR clonal expansion and chaos score was defined as F50 clonal expansion divided by the chaos observed in the TCRdist matrix. Welch's t-statistics and random forest were used to reduce features to about a dozen V-J combinations, which were fed into a naive Bayes classifier. Thyroid-blood repertoire similarity was quantified with the Morisita-Horn index. TCRdb cleaned the public reads at Q25 with fastp, built clones with MiXCR and kept in-frame beta chains. Duplicate CDR3 protein sequences are folded into a single record with the most common DNA and genes. The V and J calls and clone size are TCRdb's, not the authors'. Recorded for this sample are 600,000 to 650,000 distinct CDR3 sequences; about a fifth of them occurred a single time. Of the sample, 7.1% is held by the ten largest clones.

This clonotype was sampled from a woman under 30 with stable Graves' hyperthyroidism. Some clones in this sample may be carry-over from other donors' samples. Donor details come from another sample of the same person, matched by shared clones. Sequenced sample: peripheral blood. The rearrangement joined TRBV2 to TRBJ1-5; 9 of the junction bases match TRBD1. The CDR3 has the sequence CASRHGTGRFPQPQHF. The DNA sequence is as follows: TGTGCCAGCAGACACGGGACAGGGAGGTTTCCCCAGCCCCAGCATTTT.